This entry lists 24 T cell receptor beta chains sequenced from one sample in a study of blood T cell repertoires in COVID-19. Assay used: immunoSEQ multiplex PCR; TCRdb lists only in-frame clones, some missing. The table lists roughly 270,000 clones, roughly 80% of them singletons. The sample was PBMCs or T cells enriched from blood (not recorded which). Receptor source: a man in his forties who had been exposed to COVID-19.

The J gene is TRBJ2-1, the V gene TRBV7-3; D possibly corresponds to TRBD2 (5 bases). The V gene lost 5 bases and the J gene lost 3 bases, with 8 bases spanning the gap. This CDR3 has 13 amino acids. Germline CDR1 is SGHTA and CDR2 is FQGTGA. The CDR3 region has the DNA TGTGCCAGCAGCCCAGCGGTCTACAATGAGCAGTTCTTC. Its translation: CASSPAVYNEQFF.

This clone was seen repeatedly, ten times or more. The chain links TRBV5-1 to TRBJ2-3, with D possibly being TRBD2 (7 bases). This CDR3 region has 16 residues. V gave up 4 bases and J gave up 1 base, with 16 bases separating them. Germline V gene data show CDR1 as SGHRS and CDR2 as YFSETQ. The DNA of the CDR3 is TGCGCCAGCAGCCCCGGAAAGGGGGGGGGCACAGATACGCAGTATTTT. As protein: CASSPGKGGGTDTQYF.

The sample holds one count of this clone. The CDR3 here is CASKRGLGRPSGGYTF. CDR3 nucleotides: TGTGCCAGTAAGAGGGGACTTGGCAGACCTTCGGGTGGCTACACCTTC. This chain joins TRBV19 and TRBJ1-2; the D gene is possibly TRBD1 (5 bases). Trimming removed 7 bases at V and 7 bases at J, with 25 bases between. The CDR3 consists of 16 residues. Germline V gene sequence: CDR1 LNHDA, CDR2 SQIVND (reference sequence).

This clone was observed a few times. V gene TRBV7-9 combines with J gene TRBJ1-1, with a possible D match to TRBD1 (5 bases). V lost 5 bases and J 8 bases, leaving 12 bases between the germline ends. Germline assignment: CDR1 SEHNR and CDR2 FQNEAQ (reference sequence). The CDR3 extends over 12 amino acids. The CDR3 is CASSTREREAFF. The CDR3 coding sequence is TGTGCCAGCAGCACCAGGGAAAGAGAAGCTTTCTTT. The whole variable domain, filled in from reference TRBV7-9 and TRBJ1-1, reads DTGVSQNPRHKITKRGQNVTFRCDPISEHNRLYWYRQTLGQGPEFLTYFQNEAQLEKSRLLSDRFSAERPKGSFSTLEIQRTEQGDSAMYLCASSTREREAFFGQGTRLTVV.

This sequence joins TRBV3-1 (or the pseudogene TRBV3-2) and TRBJ1-5; D is perhaps TRBD1 (5 bases). The CDR3 consists of 14 residues. The V and J ends lost 6 bases and 5 bases respectively, with 14 bases between them. Germline CDR1 LGHDT, CDR2 YNNKEL (reference sequence). The chain's CDR3 is CASSSGVGDQPQHF. The CDR3 DNA sequence: TGTGCCAGCAGTTCTGGGGTAGGGGATCAGCCCCAGCATTTT.

This clone turned up a few times. The rearrangement uses TRBV5-5 and TRBJ2-2, with 7 bases lining up with TRBD1. V gave up 6 bases and J gave up 5 bases; unmatched junction bases: 13. The V gene's germline CDR1 is SGHKS and CDR2 YYEKEE (reference sequence). This CDR3 has 16 amino acids. The CDR3 DNA follows: TGTGCCAGCACCAGAACCACCGGGACAGCGACCGGGGAGCTGTTTTTT. This encodes CASTRTTGTATGELFF.

The table lists this clone with a few counts. The sample carries other DNA sequences with the same CDR3. This chain links TRBV18 with TRBJ1-2; 8 positions match TRBD1. Germline V gene data show CDR1 as KGHSH and CDR2 as LQKENI. This CDR3 region has 13 residues. J was trimmed by 3 bases and V by 6 bases; bases with no gene match: 3. The CDR3 sequence: CASSQQGDYGYTF. The CDR3 bases are TGTGCCAGCTCTCAACAGGGGGACTATGGCTACACCTTC.

The chain links TRBV6-5 to TRBJ1-2, with TRBD1 as a possible D gene (6 bases). The ends were cut back, 5 bases at V and 3 bases at J, with 16 bases in the middle. The CDR3 has 15 amino acids. The germline V gene has CDR1 MNHEY and CDR2 SVGAGI. Here the CDR3 DNA reads TGTGCCAGCAGTCTGACAGGCACTGGTGACTATGGCTACACCTTC. This sequence encodes CASSLTGTGDYGYTF.

The chain is built from TRBV12-5 and TRBJ1-6, with TRBD1 matching over 7 bases. The junction had 5 bases not matched to a gene; V was cut back by 5 bases and J by 7 bases. Germline CDR1 and CDR2: LGHNT and FRNRAP. There are 14 residues in the CDR3. The CDR3 region is CASGPQGRNSPLHF. CDR3 coding DNA: TGTGCTAGTGGTCCACAGGGGAGGAATTCACCCCTCCACTTT.

V gene TRBV18 combines with J gene TRBJ2-3, with D unresolved. Trimming stripped 2 bases from V and 0 bases from J, with 9 bases between. Germline lookup yields CDR1 KGHSH and CDR2 LQKENI. The CDR3 covers 15 residues. DNA of the CDR3: TGTGCCAGCTCACCAGGCGGAGTGAGCACAGATACGCAGTATTTT. Its translation: CASSPGGVSTDTQYF.

The chain combines TRBV9 with TRBJ2-1, with D maybe TRBD2 (6 bases). Germline loops: CDR1 SGDLS, CDR2 YYNGEE. The CDR3 spans 15 residues. The V gene lost 0 bases and the J gene lost 2 bases, with 9 bases spanning the gap. CDR3 amino acids: CASSVEEGAYNEQFF. DNA of the CDR3: TGTGCCAGCAGCGTAGAGGAGGGCGCCTACAATGAGCAGTTCTTC.

CDR3 in amino acids: CASSYRGGYGYTF. DNA of the CDR3: TGTGCCAGCAGTTACCGCGGAGGCTATGGCTACACCTTC. The chain couples TRBV6-5 to TRBJ1-2; no firm D call. There are 13 residues in the CDR3. V gave up 2 bases and J gave up 4 bases, with 8 bases separating them. CDR1 is MNHEY, CDR2 SVGAGI, per germline.

This clone was seen a single time. The V gene is TRBV10-1, the J gene TRBJ1-1, with 8 bases fitting TRBD1. The J segment lost 8 bases and the V segment lost 5 bases, leaving 7 bases of the junction unmatched. Germline CDR1 reads WNHNN; CDR2 reads SYGVQD (reference sequence). The CDR3 length is 13 residues. The CDR3 spells CASSITGGMEAFF. The CDR3 DNA sequence: TGCGCCAGCAGTATTACAGGGGGAATGGAAGCTTTCTTT.

This chain links TRBV11-3 with TRBJ2-7; 11 bases match TRBD2. V trimming: 1 base; J trimming: 5 bases; junction bases outside the gene matches: 4. Germline V CDR1 and CDR2: SGHNT, YENEEA. The CDR3 is 15 amino acids. CDR3 in amino acids: CASSLGPSGRNEQYF. DNA for the CDR3: TGTGCCAGCAGCTTAGGCCCTAGCGGGAGGAACGAGCAGTACTTC. Drawing the rest from reference TRBV11-3 and TRBJ2-7, the complete variable domain is EAGVVQSPRYKIIEKKQPVAFWCNPISGHNTLYWYLQNLGQGPELLIRYENEEAVDDSQLPKDRFSAERLKGVDSTLKIQPAELGDSAVYLCASSLGPSGRNEQYFGPGTRLTVT.

This chain links TRBV19 with TRBJ1-5, with D uncertain. Germline V gives CDR1 LNHDA, CDR2 SQIVND (reference sequence). The CDR3 extends over 13 amino acids. Trimming shortened V by 7 bases and J by 10 bases, and 17 bases separated the two germline ends. The CDR3 reads CASTPRGFHPQHF. The CDR3 bases are TGTGCCAGTACCCCCCGTGGCTTCCATCCCCAGCATTTT.

The chain uses TRBV7-9 and TRBJ1-4; TRBD1 matches 7 bases. There are 15 residues in the CDR3. V was pared by 1 base and J by 8 bases, with 7 bases of the junction left unmatched. CDR1 is SEHNR, CDR2 FQNEAQ, per germline (reference sequence). The CDR3 DNA reads TGTGCCAGCAGCTTAGGGGGGACAGTGGGAGAAAAACTGTTTTTT. Translation: CASSLGGTVGEKLFF.

This clone was counted between two and nine times. V gene TRBV10-3 combines with J gene TRBJ1-6; TRBD1 agrees at 7 bases. Unmatched junction bases numbered 13, after V lost 11 bases and J lost 12 bases. The germline V gene has CDR1 ENHRY and CDR2 SYGVKD. The CDR3 is 13 residues long. The CDR3 sequence: CAAHRDSRVPLHF. The CDR3 DNA reads TGTGCCGCCCACCGGGACAGCAGAGTACCCCTCCACTTT.

This clone was detected once. The chain couples TRBV11-3 to TRBJ2-2, with D unclear. Looked up from germline, CDR1 is SGHNT and CDR2 is YENEEA. This CDR3 is built from 15 residues. Trimming left V 5 bases short and J 3 bases short, with 13 bases between. CDR3 residues: CASSKLSIYTGELFF. The CDR3 bases are TGTGCCAGCAGCAAACTCTCGATCTACACCGGGGAGCTGTTTTTT.

The chain has TRBV6-5 and TRBJ2-3; 8 bases are a match to TRBD1. Germline-derived CDR1 and CDR2 are MNHEY and SVGAGI. The length of the CDR3 is 14 residues. V shed 2 bases and J 4 bases; nucleotides not matched to a gene: 2. In nucleotides, the CDR3 is TGTGCCAGCAGTTACCAGGGGGCGGCAGATACGCAGTATTTT. This gives the protein CASSYQGAADTQYF.

This clone was observed once. The gene calls are TRBV6-1 and TRBJ2-2, with 7 bases fitting TRBD1. The trim removed 1 base at V and 3 bases at J, leaving 5 bases unmatched. The CDR3 length is 16 residues. From germline, CDR1 is MNHNS and CDR2 SASEGT. Here the CDR3 reads CASSEGPGTDTGELFF. In nucleotides, the CDR3 is TGTGCCAGCAGTGAAGGACCCGGGACAGACACCGGGGAGCTGTTTTTT.

A single count supports this clone. The chain links TRBV15 to TRBJ2-2, with 8 bases lining up with TRBD1. The trim removed 3 bases at V and 7 bases at J, leaving 10 bases unmatched. Germline V gene data show CDR1 as LNHNV and CDR2 as YYDKDF (reference sequence). CDR3 length: 16 residues. CDR3 loop: CATSREGRGLNGELFF. The CDR3 region has the DNA TGTGCCACCAGCAGGGAAGGCAGGGGGCTTAACGGGGAGCTGTTTTTT.

At least ten counts were recorded for this clone. The rearrangement links TRBV5-6 to TRBJ1-1; weak D call: TRBD1 (6 bases). Germline V gene data show CDR1 as SGHDT and CDR2 as YYEEEE. The CDR3 is 16 residues long. Trimming took off 4 bases at V and 10 bases at J, with 26 bases between the two ends. The CDR3 sequence: CASSDLGQTIERRAFF. CDR3 DNA sequence: TGTGCCAGCAGCGATCTTGGACAGACTATAGAACGTCGAGCTTTCTTT.

The chain employs TRBV7-2 and TRBJ2-2; tentative D call: TRBD2 (5 bases). This CDR3 has 13 residues. The germline V and J ends were trimmed by 9 bases and 7 bases, with 15 bases remaining between them. Germline V gene lookup returns CDR1 SGHTA and CDR2 FQGNSA. The CDR3 loop is CASRTLRGGELFF. The CDR3 DNA reads TGTGCCAGTAGGACGCTACGGGGCGGGGAGCTGTTTTTT.

The genes are TRBV7-3 and TRBJ2-5; TRBD2 matches at 12 bases. V lost 5 bases, J lost 5 bases, and 6 bases stayed unmatched. CDR3 length: 15 amino acids. Germline V lookup: CDR1 SGHTA, CDR2 FQGTGA. DNA for the CDR3: TGTGCCAGCAGCCCAGGACTAGCGGGATGGGAGACCCAGTACTTC. Amino acid sequence: CASSPGLAGWETQYF.